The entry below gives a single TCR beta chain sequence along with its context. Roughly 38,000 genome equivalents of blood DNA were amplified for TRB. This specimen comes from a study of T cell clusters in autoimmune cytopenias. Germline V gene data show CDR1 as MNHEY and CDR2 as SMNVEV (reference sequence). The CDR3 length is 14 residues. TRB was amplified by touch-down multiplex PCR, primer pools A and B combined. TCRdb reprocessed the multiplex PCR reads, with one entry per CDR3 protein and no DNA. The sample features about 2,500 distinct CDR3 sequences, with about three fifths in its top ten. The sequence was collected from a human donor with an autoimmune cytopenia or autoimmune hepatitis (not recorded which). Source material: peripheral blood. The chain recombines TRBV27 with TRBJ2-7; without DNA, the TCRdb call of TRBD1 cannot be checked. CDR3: CASGLGGSIYEQYF.